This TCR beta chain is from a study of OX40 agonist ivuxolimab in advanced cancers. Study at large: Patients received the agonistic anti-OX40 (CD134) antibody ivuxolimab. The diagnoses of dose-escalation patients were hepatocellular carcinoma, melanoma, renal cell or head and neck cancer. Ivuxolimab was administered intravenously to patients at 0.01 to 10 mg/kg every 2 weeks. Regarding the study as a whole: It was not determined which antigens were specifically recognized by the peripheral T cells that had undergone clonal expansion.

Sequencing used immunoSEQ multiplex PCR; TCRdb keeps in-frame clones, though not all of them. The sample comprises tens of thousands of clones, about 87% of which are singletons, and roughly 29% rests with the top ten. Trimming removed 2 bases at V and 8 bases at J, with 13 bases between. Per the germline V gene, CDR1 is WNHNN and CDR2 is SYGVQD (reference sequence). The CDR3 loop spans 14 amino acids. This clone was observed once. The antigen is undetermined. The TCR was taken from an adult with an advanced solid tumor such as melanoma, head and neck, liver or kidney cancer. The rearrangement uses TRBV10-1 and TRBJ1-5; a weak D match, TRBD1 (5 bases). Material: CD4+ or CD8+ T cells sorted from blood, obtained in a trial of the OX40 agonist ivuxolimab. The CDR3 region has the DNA TGCGCCAGCAGTGAGACAGGCCGAATCAAGCCCCAGCATTTT. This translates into CASSETGRIKPQHF.